The next 26 T cell receptor beta chains were all read from a single sample in a study of CD8 T cells in Susac syndrome. Reverse transcription of 0.5 to 1 ug RNA was performed with random hexamers. In TCRdb, the immunoSEQ multiplex PCR reads were re-called with MiXCR into one record per CDR3 protein. The sample carries 110,000 to 150,000 distinct CDR3 sequences, approximately 96% recorded once. The source material was CD4+ T cells from PBMCs. The receptors originated from a human donor with Susac syndrome.

The chain carries TRBV20-1 and TRBJ2-1; TRBD2 aligns across 12 bases. Looked up from germline, CDR1 is DFQATT and CDR2 is SNEGSKA (reference sequence). With V trimmed by 5 bases and J by 10 bases, 9 bases remained unmatched. This CDR3 has 14 residues. Here the CDR3 DNA reads TGCAGTGCTGAACTAGCGGGGGGTACCGGGGAGCAGTTCTTC. Encoded protein: CSAELAGGTGEQFF.

The gene calls are TRBV4-2 and TRBJ1-2; possible D gene TRBD1, 6 bases. This CDR3 has 13 residues. The germline V and J ends were trimmed by 2 bases and 7 bases, with 11 bases remaining between them. Germline V gives CDR1 LGHNA, CDR2 YNFKEQ. CDR3 sequence reads: CASSQMGARGYTF. CDR3 DNA sequence: TGTGCCAGCAGCCAAATGGGGGCACGTGGCTACACCTTC.

The chain carries TRBV18 and TRBJ2-3; D may be TRBD2 (5 bases). Germline V gene sequence: CDR1 KGHSH, CDR2 LQKENI. The V end was cut by 6 bases, the J end by 1 base, with 14 bases between. The CDR3 loop spans 15 amino acids. The CDR3 nucleotides read TGTGCCAGCTCTCCTGCTGGGAGCGGCACAGATACGCAGTATTTT. Its translation is CASSPAGSGTDTQYF.

This chain uses TRBV20-1 with TRBJ2-4; D is tentatively TRBD1 or TRBD2 (5 bases each). Germline-derived CDR1 and CDR2 are DFQATT and SNEGSKA (reference sequence). The V end lost 4 bases, the J end lost 9 bases, and 13 bases lay between the germline ends. There are 12 residues in the CDR3. The CDR3 loop is CSAIRGAGIQYF. Written as DNA, the CDR3 is TGCAGTGCTATCCGAGGGGCCGGCATTCAGTACTTC.

V gene TRBV7-9 combines with J gene TRBJ2-5; TRBD1 matches 8 bases. V lost 5 bases to trimming and J lost 5 bases; unmatched junction nucleotides: 7. The CDR3 extends over 14 amino acids. Germline CDR1 and CDR2: SEHNR and FQNEAQ (reference sequence). The DNA for the CDR3 is TGTGCCAGCAGCCCGGGACAGGACTTGGAGACCCAGTACTTC. It is translated as CASSPGQDLETQYF.

This chain joins TRBV27 and TRBJ2-7, with D perhaps TRBD1 or TRBD2 (5 bases each). Germline CDR1 reads MNHEY; CDR2 reads SMNVEV (reference sequence). Trimming removed 5 bases from V and 2 bases from J, with 13 bases in between. The CDR3 loop spans 14 amino acids. This CDR3 reads CASSPRDGTYEQYF. DNA for the CDR3: TGTGCCAGCAGTCCCCGGGACGGTACCTACGAGCAGTACTTC.

This sequence joins TRBV28 and TRBJ1-2; possibly TRBD1 for D (6 bases). Germline V gene sequence: CDR1 MDHEN, CDR2 SYDVKM. The CDR3 is 17 amino acids. V lost 5 bases and J lost 4, with 23 bases in between. The CDR3 DNA is TGTGCCAGCAGTCCCGAGGGCCCCGACAGGCCGTTCTATGGCTACACCTTC. This translates into CASSPEGPDRPFYGYTF.

J is TRBJ1-6 and V is TRBV24-1; D is uncertain. Germline CDR1 and CDR2: KGHDR and SFDVKD. The CDR3 consists of 17 residues. Trimming stripped 0 bases from V and 0 bases from J, with 8 bases between. As DNA, the CDR3 is TGTGCCACCAGTGATTTGCCGGATAGCTCCTATAATTCACCCCTCCACTTT. Its protein is CATSDLPDSSYNSPLHF.

This chain joins TRBV28 and TRBJ2-7; tentatively, D is TRBD1 or TRBD2 (5 bases each). Trimming took 7 bases from V and 3 from J, leaving 16 bases between them. The germline V gene has CDR1 MDHEN and CDR2 SYDVKM. CDR3 length: 14 residues. The CDR3 loop is CASKFRDPNYEQYF. CDR3 nucleotide sequence: TGTGCCAGCAAATTCAGGGACCCCAACTACGAGCAGTACTTC.

J is TRBJ2-3 and V is TRBV29-1; 11 bases are a match to TRBD1. This CDR3 contains 14 residues. Germline V gene lookup returns CDR1 SQVTM and CDR2 ANQGSEA. The trim removed 3 bases at V and 3 bases at J, leaving 2 bases unmatched. Here the CDR3 reads CSVEGTGGTDTQYF. The DNA of the CDR3 is TGCAGCGTTGAGGGGACAGGGGGAACAGATACGCAGTATTTT.

V is TRBV20-1 and J is TRBJ1-3; no reliable D call. Trimming shortened V by 1 base and J by 0 bases, and 7 bases separated the two germline ends. This CDR3 comprises 14 residues. Germline V gives CDR1 DFQATT, CDR2 SNEGSKA (reference sequence). Here the CDR3 reads CSARAGSSGNTIYF. The DNA of the CDR3 is TGCAGTGCTAGAGCCGGGAGCTCTGGAAACACCATATATTTT.

The rearrangement joins TRBV4-1 to TRBJ1-2; D might be TRBD1 (6 bases). The V end lost 0 bases, the J end lost 4 bases, and 9 bases lay between the germline ends. Germline values: CDR1 MGHRA, CDR2 YSYEKL. The CDR3 has 14 residues. The CDR3 DNA is TGCGCCAGCAGCCAAGAAACAGGGTCCTATGGCTACACCTTC. This encodes CASSQETGSYGYTF.

The rearrangement joins TRBV27 to TRBJ2-1; either TRBD1 or TRBD2 may supply D (5 bases each). Trimming left V 5 bases short and J 2 bases short, with 16 bases between. This CDR3 spans 16 amino acids. CDR1 is MNHEY, CDR2 SMNVEV, per germline (reference sequence). This CDR3 is CASSPRGAAPYNEQFF. The CDR3 bases are TGTGCCAGCAGTCCCCGAGGGGCGGCCCCCTACAATGAGCAGTTCTTC.

The rearrangement uses TRBV20-1 and TRBJ2-1; D unclear. The CDR3 totals 11 residues. V lost 5 bases, J lost 4 bases, and 6 bases lay in between. Per germline, CDR1 DFQATT and CDR2 SNEGSKA (reference sequence). As DNA, the CDR3 is TGCAGTGCTCCCGGATACAATGAGCAGTTCTTC. Translating it yields CSAPGYNEQFF.

The chain employs TRBV6-1 and TRBJ1-2, with a possible D match to TRBD1 (6 bases). V dropped 2 bases and J dropped 5 bases, with 9 bases sitting between them. This CDR3 contains 13 residues. Per germline, CDR1 MNHNS and CDR2 SASEGT. The CDR3 sequence is CASSEQGRYGYTF. CDR3 in DNA: TGTGCCAGCAGTGAACAGGGGAGGTATGGCTACACCTTC.

This chain joins TRBV29-1 and TRBJ2-3; TRBD2 matches 7 bases. The CDR3 extends over 14 amino acids. V lost 3 bases to trimming and J lost 4 bases; unmatched junction nucleotides: 7. Germline V gene lookup returns CDR1 SQVTM and CDR2 ANQGSEA. The CDR3 nucleotides are TGCAGCGTTGACCGCGGGAGACCCCCAGATACGCAGTATTTT. Its translation: CSVDRGRPPDTQYF.

The J gene is TRBJ1-1, the V gene TRBV29-1; D not resolved. This CDR3 is built from 11 residues. The V end lost 8 bases, the J end lost 2 bases, and 9 bases lay between the germline ends. Germline V gene lookup returns CDR1 SQVTM and CDR2 ANQGSEA. The DNA for the CDR3 is TGCAGCATAGGGCCAAACACTGAAGCTTTCTTT. Amino acids: CSIGPNTEAFF.

The chain is built from TRBV18 and TRBJ2-5, with D perhaps TRBD1 or TRBD2 (6 bases each). The CDR3 spans 14 residues. Trimming cost V 6 bases and J 3 bases, with 14 bases left between them. The germline gives CDR1 KGHSH, CDR2 LQKENI. The CDR3: CASSPGAGKETQYF. The CDR3 nucleotides are TGTGCCAGCTCCCCGGGGGCAGGGAAAGAGACCCAGTACTTC.

The chain uses TRBV5-1 and TRBJ1-4; 8 bases match TRBD1. Germline loops: CDR1 SGHRS, CDR2 YFSETQ. This CDR3 region has 14 residues. The ends lost 4 bases at V and 5 bases at J; junction bases unmatched: 4. The CDR3 coding sequence is TGCGCCAGCAGCCCTCGGGACAGGAATGAAAAACTGTTTTTT. Translation: CASSPRDRNEKLFF.

This sequence joins TRBV20-1 and TRBJ2-3, with 12 bases aligning to TRBD2. The J segment lost 5 bases and the V segment lost 3 bases, leaving 6 bases of the junction unmatched. The CDR3 extends over 15 amino acids. Per the germline V gene, CDR1 is DFQATT and CDR2 is SNEGSKA (reference sequence). The CDR3 bases are TGCAGTGCTAGTCGGACTAGCGGGGTTCTAGATACGCAGTATTTT. Residues: CSASRTSGVLDTQYF.

The V and J genes are TRBV7-9 and TRBJ1-1; perhaps TRBD1 as D (6 bases). This CDR3 is built from 13 residues. With 5 bases removed from V and 3 bases from J, the gap between germline ends came to 10 bases. The germline V gene has CDR1 SEHNR and CDR2 FQNEAQ (reference sequence). The CDR3 nucleotides read TGTGCCAGCAGCGTTCAGGGGCACACTGAAGCTTTCTTT. Translation gives CASSVQGHTEAFF.

The CDR3 reads CATSMGTRAYPQHF. DNA of the CDR3: TGTGCCACCAGCATGGGGACCCGAGCTTATCCCCAGCATTTT. This rearrangement joins TRBV15 to TRBJ1-5, with D maybe TRBD1 (5 bases). Germline lookup yields CDR1 LNHNV and CDR2 YYDKDF (reference sequence). CDR3 length: 14 residues. V was shortened by 4 bases and J by 10 bases, with 17 bases between the two germline ends.

J is TRBJ2-2 and V is TRBV29-1; TRBD2 aligns across 10 bases. CDR1 and CDR2 (germline): SQVTM, ANQGSEA. This CDR3 is 16 amino acids long. Germline trimming cut 3 bases from V and 0 bases from J; bases unmatched to any gene: 4. CDR3 sequence: CSVDTSGDSNTGELFF. The CDR3 nucleotides read TGCAGCGTTGATACTAGCGGGGATTCGAACACCGGGGAGCTGTTTTTT.

The genes are TRBV7-3 and TRBJ1-1, with unresolved D. The CDR3 contains 13 residues. V was cut by 3 bases and J by 3 bases, with 8 bases left in between. Germline CDR1 is SGHTA and CDR2 is FQGTGA. The CDR3 loop is CASSFTSDTEAFF. The CDR3 DNA follows: TGTGCCAGCAGCTTTACAAGTGACACTGAAGCTTTCTTT.

The gene calls are TRBV5-4 and TRBJ2-5; 9 bases map to TRBD2. After removal of 1 base from V and 4 bases from J, the junction contained 8 bases not matched to a gene. CDR3 length: 16 amino acids. CDR1 is SGHNT, CDR2 YYREEE, per germline (reference sequence). The DNA of the CDR3 is TGTGCCAGCAGCTTGATCGGCGGGGGGGCCTCAGAGACCCAGTACTTC. It codes for CASSLIGGGASETQYF.

V is TRBV5-1 and J is TRBJ2-1, with 10 bases identical to TRBD2. CDR3 length: 15 amino acids. Germline V gene lookup returns CDR1 SGHRS and CDR2 YFSETQ. V dropped 0 bases and J dropped 7; count of bases not matched to a gene: 4. The CDR3 loop reads CASSLAAGGPNEQFF. In DNA form, the CDR3 reads TGCGCCAGCAGCTTGGCAGCGGGAGGGCCGAATGAGCAGTTCTTC. Filled out from reference TRBV5-1 and TRBJ2-1, the complete variable domain reads KAGVTQTPRYLIKTRGQQVTLSCSPISGHRSVSWYQQTPGQGLQFLFEYFSETQRNKGNFPGRFSGRQFSNSRSEMNVSTLELGDSALYLCASSLAAGGPNEQFFGPGTRLTVL.